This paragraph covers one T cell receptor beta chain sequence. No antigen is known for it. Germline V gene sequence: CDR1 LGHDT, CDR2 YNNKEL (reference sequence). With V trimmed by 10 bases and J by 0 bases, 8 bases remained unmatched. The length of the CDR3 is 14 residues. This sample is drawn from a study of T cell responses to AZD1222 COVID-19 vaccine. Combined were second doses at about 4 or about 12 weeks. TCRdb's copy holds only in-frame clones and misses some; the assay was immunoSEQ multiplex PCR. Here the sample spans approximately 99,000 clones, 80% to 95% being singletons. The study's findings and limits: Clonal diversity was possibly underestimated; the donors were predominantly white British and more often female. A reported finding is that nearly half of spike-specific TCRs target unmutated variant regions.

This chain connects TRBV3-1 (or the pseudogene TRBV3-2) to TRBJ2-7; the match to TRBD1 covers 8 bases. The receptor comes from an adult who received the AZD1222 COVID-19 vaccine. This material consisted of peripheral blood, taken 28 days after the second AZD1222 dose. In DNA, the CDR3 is TGTGCCACCCGACAGGGGCTTTACTCCTACGAGCAGTACTTC. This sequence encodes CATRQGLYSYEQYF.